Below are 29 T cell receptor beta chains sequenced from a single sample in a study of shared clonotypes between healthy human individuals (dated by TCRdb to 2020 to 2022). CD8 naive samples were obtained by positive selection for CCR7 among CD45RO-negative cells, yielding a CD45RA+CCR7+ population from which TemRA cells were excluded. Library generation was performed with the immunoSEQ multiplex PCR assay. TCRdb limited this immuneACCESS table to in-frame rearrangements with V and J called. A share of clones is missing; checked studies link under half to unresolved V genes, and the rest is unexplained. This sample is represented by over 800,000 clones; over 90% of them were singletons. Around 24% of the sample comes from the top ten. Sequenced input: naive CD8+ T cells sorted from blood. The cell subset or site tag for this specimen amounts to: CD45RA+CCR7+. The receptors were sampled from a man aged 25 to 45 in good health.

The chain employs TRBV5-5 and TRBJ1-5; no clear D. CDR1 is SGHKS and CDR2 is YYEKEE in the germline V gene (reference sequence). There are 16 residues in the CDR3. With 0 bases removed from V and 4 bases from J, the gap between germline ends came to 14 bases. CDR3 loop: CASSLGWQLENQPQHF. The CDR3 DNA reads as TGTGCCAGCAGCTTGGGGTGGCAGTTGGAGAATCAGCCCCAGCATTTT. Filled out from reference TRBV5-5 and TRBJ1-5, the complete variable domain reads DAGVTQSPTHLIKTRGQQVTLRCSPISGHKSVSWYQQVLGQGPQFIFQYYEKEERGRGNFPDRFSARQFPNYSSELNVNALLLGDSALYLCASSLGWQLENQPQHFGDGTRLSIL.

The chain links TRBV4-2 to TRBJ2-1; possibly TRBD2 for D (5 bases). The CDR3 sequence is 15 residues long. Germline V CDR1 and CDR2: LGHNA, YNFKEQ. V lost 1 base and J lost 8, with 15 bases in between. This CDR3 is CASSQVGVNGDEQFF. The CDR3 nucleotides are TGTGCCAGCAGCCAAGTCGGGGTTAATGGTGATGAGCAGTTCTTC.

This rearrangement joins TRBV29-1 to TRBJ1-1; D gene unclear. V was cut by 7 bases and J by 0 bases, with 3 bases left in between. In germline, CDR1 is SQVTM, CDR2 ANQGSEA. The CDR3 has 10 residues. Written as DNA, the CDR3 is TGCAGCGGTGTGAACACTGAAGCTTTCTTT. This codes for CSGVNTEAFF.

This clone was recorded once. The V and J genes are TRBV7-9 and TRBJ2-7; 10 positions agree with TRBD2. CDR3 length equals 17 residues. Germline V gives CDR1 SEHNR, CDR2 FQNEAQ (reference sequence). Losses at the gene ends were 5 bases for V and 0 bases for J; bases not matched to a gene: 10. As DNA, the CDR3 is TGTGCCAGCAGCCCACCCCTAGGACTAGCGGCCTCCTACGAGCAGTACTTC. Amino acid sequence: CASSPPLGLAASYEQYF.

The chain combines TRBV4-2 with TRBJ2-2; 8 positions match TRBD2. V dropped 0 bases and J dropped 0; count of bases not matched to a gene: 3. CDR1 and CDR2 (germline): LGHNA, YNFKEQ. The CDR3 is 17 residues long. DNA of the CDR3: TGTGCCAGCAGCCAAGATCCACTAGCGGCGAACACCGGGGAGCTGTTTTTT. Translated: CASSQDPLAANTGELFF.

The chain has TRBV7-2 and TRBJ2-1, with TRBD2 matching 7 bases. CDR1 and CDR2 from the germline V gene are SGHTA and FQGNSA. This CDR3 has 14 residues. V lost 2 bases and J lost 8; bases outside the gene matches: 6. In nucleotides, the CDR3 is TGTGCCAGCAGCTTACTAGCGGCTAGGGATGAGCAGTTCTTC. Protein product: CASSLLAARDEQFF.

The CDR3, as DNA: TGTGCCAGCAGCCCAATCGGACGGCTAAGCTCCTACAATGAGCAGTTCTTC. It codes for CASSPIGRLSSYNEQFF. V is TRBV13 and J is TRBJ2-1; D gene ambiguous. V lost 5 bases to trimming and J lost 0 bases, with 17 bases between them. From germline, CDR1 is PRHDT and CDR2 FYEKMQ (reference sequence). There are 17 residues in the CDR3.

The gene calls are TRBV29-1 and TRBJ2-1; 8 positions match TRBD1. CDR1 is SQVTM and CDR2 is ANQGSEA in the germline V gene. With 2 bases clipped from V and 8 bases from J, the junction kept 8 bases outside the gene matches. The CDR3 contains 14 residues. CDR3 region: CSVETDRAGDEQFF. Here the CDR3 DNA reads TGCAGCGTTGAAACGGACAGGGCAGGCGATGAGCAGTTCTTC.

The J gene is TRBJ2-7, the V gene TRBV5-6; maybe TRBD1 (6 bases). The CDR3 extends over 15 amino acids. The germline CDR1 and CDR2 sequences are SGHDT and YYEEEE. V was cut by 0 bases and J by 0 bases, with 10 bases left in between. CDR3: CASSLGWTVSYEQYF. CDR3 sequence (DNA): TGTGCCAGCAGCTTGGGCTGGACAGTCTCCTACGAGCAGTACTTC.

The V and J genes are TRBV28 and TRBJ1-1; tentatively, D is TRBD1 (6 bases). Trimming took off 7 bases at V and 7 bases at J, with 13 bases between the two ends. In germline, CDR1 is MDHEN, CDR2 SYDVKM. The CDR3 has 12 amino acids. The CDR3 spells CASTNTGYEAFF. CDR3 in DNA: TGTGCCAGCACCAATACAGGGTATGAAGCTTTCTTT.

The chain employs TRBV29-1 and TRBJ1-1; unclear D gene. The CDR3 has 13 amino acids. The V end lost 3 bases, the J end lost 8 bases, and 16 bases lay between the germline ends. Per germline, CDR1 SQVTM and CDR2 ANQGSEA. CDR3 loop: CSVDQQSTREAFF. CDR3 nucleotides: TGCAGCGTTGATCAACAGAGCACAAGGGAAGCTTTCTTT.

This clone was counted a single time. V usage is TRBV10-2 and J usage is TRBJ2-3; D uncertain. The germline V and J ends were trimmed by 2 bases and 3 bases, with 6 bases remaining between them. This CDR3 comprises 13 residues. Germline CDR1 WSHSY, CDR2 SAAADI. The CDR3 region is CASSEGWTDTQYF. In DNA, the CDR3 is TGCGCCAGCAGTGAGGGTTGGACAGATACGCAGTATTTT.

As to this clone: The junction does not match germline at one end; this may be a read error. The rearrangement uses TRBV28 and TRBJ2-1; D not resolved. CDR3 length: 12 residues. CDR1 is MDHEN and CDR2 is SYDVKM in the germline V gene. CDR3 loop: CAVRASTNEQFF. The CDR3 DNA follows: TGCGCCGTCCGGGCTTCGACCAATGAGCAGTTCTTC. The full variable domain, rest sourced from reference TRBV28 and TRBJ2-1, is DVKVTQSSRYLVKRTGEKVFLECVQDMDHENMFWYRQDPGLGLRLIYFSYDVKMKEKGDIPEGYSVSREKKERFSLILESASTNQTSMYLCAVRASTNEQFFGPGTRLTVL.

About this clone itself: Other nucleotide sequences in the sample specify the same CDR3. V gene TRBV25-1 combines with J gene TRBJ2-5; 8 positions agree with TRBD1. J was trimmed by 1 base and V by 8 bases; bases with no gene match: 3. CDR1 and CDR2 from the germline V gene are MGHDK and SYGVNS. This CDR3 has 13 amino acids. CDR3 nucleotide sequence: TGTGCCAGCTCCGGACAGGGCCAAGAGACCCAGTACTTC. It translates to CASSGQGQETQYF.

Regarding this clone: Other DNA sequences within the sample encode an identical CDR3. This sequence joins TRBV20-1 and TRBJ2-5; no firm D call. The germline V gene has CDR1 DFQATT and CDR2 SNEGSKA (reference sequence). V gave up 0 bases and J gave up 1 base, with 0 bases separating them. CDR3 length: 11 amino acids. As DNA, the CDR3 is TGCAGTGCTAGAGACCAAGAGACCCAGTACTTC. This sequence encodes CSARDQETQYF.

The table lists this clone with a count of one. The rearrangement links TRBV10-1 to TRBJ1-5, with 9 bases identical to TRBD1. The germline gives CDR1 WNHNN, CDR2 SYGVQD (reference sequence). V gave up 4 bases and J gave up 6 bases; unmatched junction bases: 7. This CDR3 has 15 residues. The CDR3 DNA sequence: TGCGCCAGCAGTGCCTCCGGGACAGGGATTCAGCCCCAGCATTTT. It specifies CASSASGTGIQPQHF.

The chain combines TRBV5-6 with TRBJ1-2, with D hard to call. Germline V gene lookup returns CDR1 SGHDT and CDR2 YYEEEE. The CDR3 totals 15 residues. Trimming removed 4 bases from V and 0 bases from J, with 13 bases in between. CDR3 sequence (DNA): TGTGCCAGCAGCCGAGACTTGGAGGCTAACTATGGCTACACCTTC. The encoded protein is CASSRDLEANYGYTF. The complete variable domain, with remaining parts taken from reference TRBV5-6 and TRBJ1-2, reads DAGVTQSPTHLIKTRGQQVTLRCSPKSGHDTVSWYQQALGQGPQFIFQYYEEEERQRGNFPDRFSGHQFPNYSSELNVNALLLGDSALYLCASSRDLEANYGYTFGSGTRLTVV.

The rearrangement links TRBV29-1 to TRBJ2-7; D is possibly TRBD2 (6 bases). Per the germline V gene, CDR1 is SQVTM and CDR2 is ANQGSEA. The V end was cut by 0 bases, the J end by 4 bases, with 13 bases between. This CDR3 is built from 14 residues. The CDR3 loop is CSVEDGLREYEQYF. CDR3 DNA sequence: TGCAGCGTTGAAGATGGACTAAGAGAATACGAGCAGTACTTC.

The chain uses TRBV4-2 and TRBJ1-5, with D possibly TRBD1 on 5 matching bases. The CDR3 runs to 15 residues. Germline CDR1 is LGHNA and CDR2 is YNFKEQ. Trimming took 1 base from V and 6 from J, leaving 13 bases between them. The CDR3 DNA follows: TGTGCCAGCAGCCAAGCATCGACAGCCCCTCAGCCCCAGCATTTT. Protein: CASSQASTAPQPQHF.

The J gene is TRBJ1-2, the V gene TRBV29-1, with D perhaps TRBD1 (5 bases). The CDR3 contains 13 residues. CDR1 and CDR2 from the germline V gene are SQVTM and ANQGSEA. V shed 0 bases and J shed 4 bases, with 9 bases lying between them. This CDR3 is CSVEEGRGYGYTF. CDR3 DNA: TGCAGCGTTGAAGAGGGGCGAGGCTATGGCTACACCTTC.

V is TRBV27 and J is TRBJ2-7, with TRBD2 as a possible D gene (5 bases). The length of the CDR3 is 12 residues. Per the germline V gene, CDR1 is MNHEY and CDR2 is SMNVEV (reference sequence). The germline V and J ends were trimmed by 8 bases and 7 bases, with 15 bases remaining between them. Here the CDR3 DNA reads TGTGCCAGCGGCCTTGGGAGACGGGAGCAGTACTTC. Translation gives CASGLGRREQYF.

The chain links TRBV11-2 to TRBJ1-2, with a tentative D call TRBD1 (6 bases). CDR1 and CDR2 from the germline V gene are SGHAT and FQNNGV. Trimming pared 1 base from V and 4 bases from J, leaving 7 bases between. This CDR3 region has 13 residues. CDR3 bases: TGTGCCAGCAGCTTAGGGACAGTCTATGGCTACACCTTC. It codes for CASSLGTVYGYTF.

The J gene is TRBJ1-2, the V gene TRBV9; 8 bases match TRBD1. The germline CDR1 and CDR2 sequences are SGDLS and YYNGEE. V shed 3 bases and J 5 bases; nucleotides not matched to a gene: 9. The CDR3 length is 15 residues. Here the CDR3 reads CASSAPGQDLYGYTF. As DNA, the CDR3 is TGTGCCAGCAGCGCCCCGGGACAGGACCTATATGGCTACACCTTC. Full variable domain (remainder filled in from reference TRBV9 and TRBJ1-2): DSGVTQTPKHLITATGQRVTLRCSPRSGDLSVYWYQQSLDQGLQFLIQYYNGEERAKGNILERFSAQQFPDLHSELNLSSLELGDSALYFCASSAPGQDLYGYTFGSGTRLTVV.

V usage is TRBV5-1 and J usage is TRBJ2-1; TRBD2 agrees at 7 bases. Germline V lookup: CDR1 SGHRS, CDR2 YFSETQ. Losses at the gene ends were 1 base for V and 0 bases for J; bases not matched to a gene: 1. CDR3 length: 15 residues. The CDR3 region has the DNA TGCGCCAGCAGCTTGAGCGGGGCCTCCTACAATGAGCAGTTCTTC. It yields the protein CASSLSGASYNEQFF.

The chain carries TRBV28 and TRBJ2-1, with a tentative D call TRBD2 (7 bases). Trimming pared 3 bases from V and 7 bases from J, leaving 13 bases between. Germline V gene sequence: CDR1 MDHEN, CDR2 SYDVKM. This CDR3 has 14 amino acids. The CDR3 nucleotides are TGTGCCAGCAGTTTTCGGGGGGCGGGGAATGAGCAGTTCTTC. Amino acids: CASSFRGAGNEQFF. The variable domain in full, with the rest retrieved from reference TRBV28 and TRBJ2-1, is DVKVTQSSRYLVKRTGEKVFLECVQDMDHENMFWYRQDPGLGLRLIYFSYDVKMKEKGDIPEGYSVSREKKERFSLILESASTNQTSMYLCASSFRGAGNEQFFGPGTRLTVL.

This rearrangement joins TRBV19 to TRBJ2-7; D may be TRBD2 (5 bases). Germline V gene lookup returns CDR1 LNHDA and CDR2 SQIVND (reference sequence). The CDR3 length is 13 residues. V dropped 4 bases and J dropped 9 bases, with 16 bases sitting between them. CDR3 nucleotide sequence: TGTGCCAGTAGTAACCCCGAGGAGGCCGGGCAGTACTTC. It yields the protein CASSNPEEAGQYF.

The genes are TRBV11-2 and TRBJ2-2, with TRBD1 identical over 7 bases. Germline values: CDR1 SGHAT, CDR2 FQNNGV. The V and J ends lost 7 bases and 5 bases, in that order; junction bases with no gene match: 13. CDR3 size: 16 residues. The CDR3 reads CASTQSRQGPTGELFF. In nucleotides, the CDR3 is TGTGCCAGCACGCAGTCCAGACAGGGTCCGACCGGGGAGCTGTTTTTT.

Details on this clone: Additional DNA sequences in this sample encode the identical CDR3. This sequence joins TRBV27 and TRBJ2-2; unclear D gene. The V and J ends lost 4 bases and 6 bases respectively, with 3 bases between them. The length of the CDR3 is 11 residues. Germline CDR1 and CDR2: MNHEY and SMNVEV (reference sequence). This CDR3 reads CASSSSGELFF. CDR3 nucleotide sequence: TGTGCCAGCAGTTCATCCGGGGAGCTGTTTTTT.

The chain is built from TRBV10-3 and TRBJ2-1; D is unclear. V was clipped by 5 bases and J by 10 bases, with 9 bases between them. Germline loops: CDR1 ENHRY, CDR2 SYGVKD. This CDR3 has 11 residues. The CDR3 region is CAISNGKEQFF. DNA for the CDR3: TGTGCCATCAGTAACGGTAAGGAGCAGTTCTTC.